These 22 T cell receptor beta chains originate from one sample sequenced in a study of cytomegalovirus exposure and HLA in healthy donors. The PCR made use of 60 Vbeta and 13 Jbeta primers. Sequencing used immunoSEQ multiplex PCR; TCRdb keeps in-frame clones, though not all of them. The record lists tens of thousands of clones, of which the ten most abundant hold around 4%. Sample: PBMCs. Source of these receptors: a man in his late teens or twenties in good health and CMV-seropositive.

CDR3 nucleotides: TGTGCCAGCAGTTATTTGTCTAGCGGGACGTACGAGCAGTACTTC. It specifies CASSYLSSGTYEQYF. The V call is TRBV6-5, the J call TRBJ2-7; TRBD2 aligns across 9 bases. Germline V CDR1 and CDR2: MNHEY, SVGAGI. Unmatched junction bases numbered 7, after V lost 3 bases and J lost 4 bases. The CDR3 has 15 residues.

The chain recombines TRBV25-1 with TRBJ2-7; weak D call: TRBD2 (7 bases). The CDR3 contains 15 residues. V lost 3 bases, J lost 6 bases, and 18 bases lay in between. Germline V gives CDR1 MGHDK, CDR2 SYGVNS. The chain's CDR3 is CASSETGGRGIEQYF. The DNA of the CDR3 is TGTGCCAGCAGTGAGACGGGAGGCAGGGGTATCGAGCAGTACTTC.

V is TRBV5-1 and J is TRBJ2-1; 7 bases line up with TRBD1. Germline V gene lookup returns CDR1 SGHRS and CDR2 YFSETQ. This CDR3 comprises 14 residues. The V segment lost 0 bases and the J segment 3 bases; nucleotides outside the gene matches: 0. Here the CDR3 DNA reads TGCGCCAGCAGCTTGGGGGACAGCTACAATGAGCAGTTCTTC. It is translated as CASSLGDSYNEQFF.

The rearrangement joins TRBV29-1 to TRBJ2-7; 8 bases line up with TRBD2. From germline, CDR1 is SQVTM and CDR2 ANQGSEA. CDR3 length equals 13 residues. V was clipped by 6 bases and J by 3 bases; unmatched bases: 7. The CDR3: CSVGREVGYEQYF. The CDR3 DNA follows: TGCAGCGTCGGGCGGGAGGTAGGCTACGAGCAGTACTTC.

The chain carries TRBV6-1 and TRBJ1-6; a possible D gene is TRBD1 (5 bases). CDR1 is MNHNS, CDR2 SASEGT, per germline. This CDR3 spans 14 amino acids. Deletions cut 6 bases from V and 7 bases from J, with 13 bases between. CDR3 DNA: TGTGCCAGCAGCCGCGGGACGGACAATTCACCCCTCCACTTT. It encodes CASSRGTDNSPLHF.

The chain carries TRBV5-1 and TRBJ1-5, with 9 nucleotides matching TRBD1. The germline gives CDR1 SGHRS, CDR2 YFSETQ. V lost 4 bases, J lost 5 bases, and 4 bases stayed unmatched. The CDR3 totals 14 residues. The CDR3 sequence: CASSKTGGDQPQHF. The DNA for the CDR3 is TGCGCCAGCAGCAAGACAGGGGGAGATCAGCCCCAGCATTTT.

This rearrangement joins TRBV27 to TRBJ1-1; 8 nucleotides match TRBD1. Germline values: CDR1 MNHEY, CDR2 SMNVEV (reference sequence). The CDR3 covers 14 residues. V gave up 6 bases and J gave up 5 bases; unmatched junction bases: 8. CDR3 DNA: TGTGCCAGCAGGGTAACAGGGGGATGGACTGAAGCTTTCTTT. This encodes CASRVTGGWTEAFF.

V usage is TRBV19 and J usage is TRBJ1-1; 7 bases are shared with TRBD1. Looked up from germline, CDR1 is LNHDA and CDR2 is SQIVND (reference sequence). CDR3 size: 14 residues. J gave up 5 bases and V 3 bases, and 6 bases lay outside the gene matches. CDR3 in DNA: TGTGCCAGTAGTATCAACAGGGGACGTACTGAAGCTTTCTTT. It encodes CASSINRGRTEAFF.

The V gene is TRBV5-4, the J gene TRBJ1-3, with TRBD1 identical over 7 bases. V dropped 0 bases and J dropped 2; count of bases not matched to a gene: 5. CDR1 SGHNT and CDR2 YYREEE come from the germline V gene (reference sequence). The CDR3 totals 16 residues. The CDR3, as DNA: TGTGCCAGCAGCTTGGGGGCCCAGGGGGCTGGAAACACCATATATTTT. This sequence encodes CASSLGAQGAGNTIYF.

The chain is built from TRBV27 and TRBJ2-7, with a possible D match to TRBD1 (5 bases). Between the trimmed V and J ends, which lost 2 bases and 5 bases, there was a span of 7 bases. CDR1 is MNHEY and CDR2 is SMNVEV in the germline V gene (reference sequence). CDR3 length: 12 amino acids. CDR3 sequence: CASSLRGNEQYF. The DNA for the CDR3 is TGTGCCAGCAGTTTAAGGGGAAACGAGCAGTACTTC.

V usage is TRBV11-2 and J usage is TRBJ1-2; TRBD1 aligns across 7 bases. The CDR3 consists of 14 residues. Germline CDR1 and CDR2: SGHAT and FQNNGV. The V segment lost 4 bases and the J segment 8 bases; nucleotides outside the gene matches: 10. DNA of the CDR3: TGTGCCAGCAGCTCTTCGGGACAGCTGCCCGGCTACACCTTC. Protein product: CASSSSGQLPGYTF.

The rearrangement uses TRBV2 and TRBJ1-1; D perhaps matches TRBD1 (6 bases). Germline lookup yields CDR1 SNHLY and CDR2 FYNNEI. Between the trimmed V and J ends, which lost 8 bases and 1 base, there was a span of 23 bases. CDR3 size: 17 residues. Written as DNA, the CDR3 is TGTGCCAGCCCCCGAGGTAACAGGGTAGGTTCGAACACTGAAGCTTTCTTT. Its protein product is CASPRGNRVGSNTEAFF.

This CDR3 reads CASSPTWTSLETQYF. As DNA, the CDR3 is TGTGCCAGCAGCCCCACGTGGACTAGCTTGGAGACCCAGTACTTC. The rearrangement uses TRBV4-2 and TRBJ2-5; 8 nucleotides match TRBD2. The CDR3 contains 15 residues. J was trimmed by 5 bases and V by 4 bases; bases with no gene match: 9. CDR1 is LGHNA and CDR2 is YNFKEQ in the germline V gene.

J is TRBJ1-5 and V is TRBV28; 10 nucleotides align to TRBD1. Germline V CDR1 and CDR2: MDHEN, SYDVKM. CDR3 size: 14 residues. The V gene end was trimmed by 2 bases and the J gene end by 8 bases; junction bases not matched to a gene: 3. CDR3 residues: CASSLRDRGEPQHF. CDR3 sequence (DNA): TGTGCCAGCAGTTTACGGGACAGGGGAGAGCCCCAGCATTTT. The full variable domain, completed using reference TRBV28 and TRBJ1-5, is DVKVTQSSRYLVKRTGEKVFLECVQDMDHENMFWYRQDPGLGLRLIYFSYDVKMKEKGDIPEGYSVSREKKERFSLILESASTNQTSMYLCASSLRDRGEPQHFGDGTRLSIL.

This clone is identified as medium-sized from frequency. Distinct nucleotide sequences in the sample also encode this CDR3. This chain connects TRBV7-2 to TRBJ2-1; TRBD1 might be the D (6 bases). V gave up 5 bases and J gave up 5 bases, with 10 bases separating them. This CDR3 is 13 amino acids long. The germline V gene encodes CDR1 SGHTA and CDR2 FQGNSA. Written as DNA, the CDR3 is TGTGCCAGCAGCCTAGGACAGAACAATGAGCAGTTCTTC. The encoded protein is CASSLGQNNEQFF.

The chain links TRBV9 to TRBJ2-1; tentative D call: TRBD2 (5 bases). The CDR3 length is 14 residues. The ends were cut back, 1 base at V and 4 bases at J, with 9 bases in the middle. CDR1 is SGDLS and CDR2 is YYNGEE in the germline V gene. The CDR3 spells CASSVSGLYNEQFF. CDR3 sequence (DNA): TGTGCCAGCAGCGTATCCGGACTGTACAATGAGCAGTTCTTC.

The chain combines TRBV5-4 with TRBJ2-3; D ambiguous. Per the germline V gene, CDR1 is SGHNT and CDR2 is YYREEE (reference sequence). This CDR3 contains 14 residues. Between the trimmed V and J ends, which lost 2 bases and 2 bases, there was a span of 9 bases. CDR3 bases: TGTGCCAGCAGCTTAGACTTGTACACAGATACGCAGTATTTT. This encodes CASSLDLYTDTQYF.

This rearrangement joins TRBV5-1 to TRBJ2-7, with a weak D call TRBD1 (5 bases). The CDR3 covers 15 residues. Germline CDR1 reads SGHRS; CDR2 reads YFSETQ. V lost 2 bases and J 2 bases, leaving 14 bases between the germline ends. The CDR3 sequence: CASSLGEGTPYEQYF. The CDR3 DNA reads TGCGCCAGCAGCTTAGGGGAAGGAACTCCCTACGAGCAGTACTTC.

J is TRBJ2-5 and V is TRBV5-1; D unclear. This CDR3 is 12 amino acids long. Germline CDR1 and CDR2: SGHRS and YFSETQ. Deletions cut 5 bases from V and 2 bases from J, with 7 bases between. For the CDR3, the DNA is TGCGCCAGCAGTCAGGAACAAGAGACCCAGTACTTC. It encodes CASSQEQETQYF.

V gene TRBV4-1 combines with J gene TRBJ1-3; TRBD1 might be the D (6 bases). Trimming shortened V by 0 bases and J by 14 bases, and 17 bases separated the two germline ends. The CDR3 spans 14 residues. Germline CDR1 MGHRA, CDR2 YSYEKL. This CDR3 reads CASSQEGNAGALYF. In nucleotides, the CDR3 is TGCGCCAGCAGCCAAGAGGGCAACGCAGGGGCCTTATATTTT.

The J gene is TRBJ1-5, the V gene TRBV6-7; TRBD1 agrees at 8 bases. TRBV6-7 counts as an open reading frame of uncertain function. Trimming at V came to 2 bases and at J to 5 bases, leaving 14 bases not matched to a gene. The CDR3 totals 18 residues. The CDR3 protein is CASSYPSSWTGKDQPQHF. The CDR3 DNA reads TGTGCCAGCAGTTACCCGTCTTCTTGGACAGGGAAGGATCAGCCCCAGCATTTT.

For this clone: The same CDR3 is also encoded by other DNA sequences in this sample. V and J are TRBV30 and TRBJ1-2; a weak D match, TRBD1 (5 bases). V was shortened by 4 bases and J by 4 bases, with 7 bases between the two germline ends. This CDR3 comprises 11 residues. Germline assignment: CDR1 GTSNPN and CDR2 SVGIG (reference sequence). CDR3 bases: TGTGCCTGGACGGGGGGCTATGGCTACACCTTC. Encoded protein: CAWTGGYGYTF.